This TCR beta chain is from a study of shared clonotypes between healthy human individuals (dated by TCRdb to about 2020). As for the study more broadly: The cohort included three men and a couple of women between 18 and 49 years of age. For each donor, CD4 naive and CD4 memory were each given three plates, CD8 naive was given two plates, and CD8 memory was given one plate. To estimate repertoire size and how much clonotype sharing occurs between individuals, the study deeply sequenced the blood TCR repertoires of a handful of healthy adults. To increase sequencing depth and limit assay-specific biases, different laboratories used diverse techniques to prepare libraries and sequence TCR repertoires. Leukapheresis yielded between about 0.94 and 10 billion PBMCs per donor. Here is what the overall study found, with its caveats: Estimated clonotype richness was generally larger for naive than for memory subsets. Across a handful of donors, roughly 5% of naive CD4, roughly 3.5% of naive CD8, under 2.5% of memory CD4, and roughly 0.4% of memory CD8 clonotypes were shared. Clonotypes shared by all four sorted-subset donors showed higher generation probabilities than non-shared clonotypes. Rarefaction of sorted-subset datasets indicated incomplete sequencing despite the large sequencing depth. Sampling was restricted to blood, and TCR repertoires in tissues likely differ from the TCR repertoires found in blood. Because the study included only a small number of donors, the genetic and exposure-history diversity represented was limited. Pairwise subsampling indicated that sequencing depth was expected to affect the degree of clonotype sharing among donors.

Looking up the germline V gene (reference sequence) yields CDR1 MNHEY and CDR2 SMNVEV. Trimming takes 8 bases from V and 4 bases from J, and the germline ends sit 13 bases apart. From cysteine to phenylalanine, the CDR3 is 13 amino acids long. The retained sequence is limited to the CDR3, 39 bases, with the frame set at the first base. As to this clone: Its antigen is still unknown. No quality values exist for individual bases; no much larger clone is one base distant.

Using the deep immunoSEQ assay, TCR CDR3 regions were amplified from genomic DNA by multiplex PCR. Extracted genomic DNA from each cell subset was spread evenly across all wells of several immunoSEQ 96-well plates, with each plate serving as a replicate. For sorted subsets, 200 to 250 ng of genomic DNA, equivalent to 30,000 or so T cell genomes, went into each replicate PCR. Purified libraries were quantified with a Qubit 3.0 fluorometer, sized on a Bioanalyzer 2100, and re-quantified with the KAPA Library Quantification kit. Every immunoSEQ 96-well plate was sequenced on a dedicated single-read 150-cycle Illumina NextSeq 550 flow cell. In the authors' own workflow: Because the immunoSEQ output held only junctional sequences and lacked quality scores, the filtering could not match the filtering applied to full-length reads. To assign V/J genes and CDR3, sequences were annotated against IMGT germline references using PyIR, a Python wrapper for IgBLAST v1.9. Reads were removed for weak V/J assignments (E-value above 1e-6), missing CDR3, stop codons, out-of-frame junctions, or ambiguous translated residues. A V3J clonotype was defined by an identical inferred V gene, J gene, and CDR3 amino acid sequence. To compute the percentage overlap between repertoires, the number of shared unique clonotypes was divided by the size of the smaller repertoire. Three approaches were used to assess repertoire richness: RTK rarefaction, the Chao1 estimator, and Recon v2.1 estimates of unobserved clonotypes. For all TCRbeta clonotypes obtained by the gDNA method from several donors, generation probabilities were computed with OLGA. This immuneACCESS table, as held by TCRdb, lists in-frame sequences with V and J called but not all clones. Of the missing ones, under half trace to an unresolved V gene in checked studies; the others have no known cause. The DNA was the basis for D and trimming; V, J and clone size are from that table. Counted in this sample were 180,000 or so clones; around 93% of them appeared once. More than 0.065% of the sample comes from the top ten.

The donors were healthy, HIV-negative adults who had no recently reported acute infections or vaccinations. Only Caucasian adults living in Nashville, Tennessee, USA were represented among the donors. CD4+ T cells were enriched by magnetic negative selection; naive cells were then positively selected on CD45RA, and the negative fraction formed the memory subset. Blood was obtained by leukapheresis, after which PBMCs were separated by Ficoll-Histopaque density gradient centrifugation and cryopreserved in liquid nitrogen vapor phase. Purity and quantity of every magnetically sorted T cell population were checked by analytical flow cytometry. From each sorted fraction, genomic DNA was isolated and quantified by UV absorbance on a Nanodrop 2000c.

The receptor comes from a woman in her thirties in good health. Recombination joined TRBV27 with TRBJ2-3, with the D segment identity uncertain. The specimen sequenced was naive CD4+ T cells sorted from blood. The cell subset or site label, as the study defines it: CD45RA+ positively selected. The sequence in DNA is TGTGCCAGCGGGGTGTCAAGGGCAGATACGCAGTATTTT. This codes for CASGVSRADTQYF.